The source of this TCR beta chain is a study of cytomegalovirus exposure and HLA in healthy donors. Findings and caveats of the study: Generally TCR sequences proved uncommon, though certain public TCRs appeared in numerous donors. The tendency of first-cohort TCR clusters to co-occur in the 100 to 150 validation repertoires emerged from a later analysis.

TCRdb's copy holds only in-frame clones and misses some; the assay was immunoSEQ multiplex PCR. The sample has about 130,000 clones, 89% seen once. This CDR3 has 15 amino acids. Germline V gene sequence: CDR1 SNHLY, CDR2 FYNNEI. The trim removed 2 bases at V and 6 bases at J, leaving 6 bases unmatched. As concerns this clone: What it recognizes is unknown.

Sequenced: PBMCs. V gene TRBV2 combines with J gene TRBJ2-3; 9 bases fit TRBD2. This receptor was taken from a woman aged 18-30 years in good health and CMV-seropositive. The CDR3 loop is CASSEFSSGVDTQYF. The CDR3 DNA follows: TGTGCCAGCAGTGAATTTTCTAGCGGGGTGGATACGCAGTATTTT. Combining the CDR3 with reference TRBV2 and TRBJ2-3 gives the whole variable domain EPEVTQTPSHQVTQMGQEVILRCVPISNHLYFYWYRQILGQKVEFLVSFYNNEISEKSEIFDDQFSVERPDGSNFTLKIRSTKLEDSAMYFCASSEFSSGVDTQYFGPGTRLTVL.